This is a list of T cell receptor beta chains from one sample in a study of blood T cell repertoires in COVID-19. Sequencing was performed with immunoSEQ multiplex PCR; in TCRdb, only in-frame clones are kept and a portion is missing. The table lists tens of thousands of clones, 82% of them singletons. The specimen was peripheral blood. Every receptor here comes from a woman aged 55 to 70 with acute or convalescent COVID-19. The CDR3 runs from the conserved cysteine through the conserved F or W. Each record gives: J gene, clone size, D gene, V gene, CDR3 protein, CDR3 DNA. A D gene is named only where the DNA matches it firmly. Expanded clones are given a class, and other clones once, few, many or no size at all.

TRBJ2-2 | NA | TRBD1 | TRBV7-8 | CASSLGGQGVGELFF | TGTGCCAGCAGCTTAGGAGGACAGGGTGTCGGGGAGCTGTTTTTT
TRBJ1-2 | NA | NA | TRBV6-5 | CASSYSAVYGYTF | TGTGCCAGCAGTTACTCGGCAGTCTATGGCTACACCTTC
TRBJ1-6 | once | NA | TRBV27 | CASRKVYRHNNSPLHF | TGTGCCAGCAGAAAAGTATACAGACATAATAATTCACCCCTCCACTTT
TRBJ2-7 | NA | TRBD2 | TRBV5-8 | CASSSRTSGTYEQYF | TGTGCCAGCAGCTCCCGGACTAGCGGGACCTACGAGCAGTACTTC
TRBJ2-7 | NA | NA | TRBV5-1 | CASSQNRGGYEQYF | TGCGCCAGCAGCCAAAACAGGGGAGGCTACGAGCAGTACTTC
TRBJ1-1 | NA | TRBD1 | TRBV18 | CASSPEQGSTEAFF | TGTGCCAGCTCACCGGAACAGGGGAGCACTGAAGCTTTCTTT
TRBJ1-2 | NA | NA | TRBV6-1 | CASSEGTANYGYTF | TGTGCCAGCAGTGAAGGGACAGCTAACTATGGCTACACCTTC
TRBJ2-1 | NA | TRBD2 | TRBV7-9 | CASSLSKLAGSGENEQFF | TGTGCCAGCAGCTTATCGAAACTAGCGGGAAGTGGAGAGAATGAGCAGTTCTTC
TRBJ2-1 | NA | TRBD2 | TRBV2 | CASSELAGGHNEQFF | TGTGCCAGCAGTGAACTAGCGGGGGGGCACAATGAGCAGTTCTTC
TRBJ1-1 | NA | NA | TRBV28 | CASSFSPVKSAEAFF | TGTGCCAGCAGTTTCTCCCCAGTAAAATCAGCTGAAGCTTTCTTT
TRBJ1-2 | once | TRBD1 | TRBV5-4 | CASSHRTGIYGYTF | TGTGCCAGCAGCCACCGGACAGGGATCTATGGCTACACCTTC
TRBJ1-1 | NA | TRBD1 | TRBV19 | CASSIVPGGRTEAFF | TGTGCCAGTAGTATAGTACCAGGGGGACGTACTGAAGCTTTCTTT
TRBJ1-2 | few | NA | TRBV7-9 | CASSPDSFYGYTF | TGTGCCAGCAGCCCAGACAGCTTCTATGGCTACACCTTC
TRBJ1-2 | NA | NA | TRBV7-9 | CASSLGRGQYGYTF | TGTGCCAGCAGCTTAGGTCGAGGCCAATATGGCTACACCTTC
TRBJ1-6 | NA | NA | TRBV20-1 | CSASPSGHYNSPLHF | TGCAGTGCTAGTCCGTCCGGTCACTATAATTCACCCCTCCACTTT
TRBJ1-2 | NA | NA | TRBV28 | CASSPDSNYGYTF | TGTGCCAGCAGCCCAGACAGTAACTATGGCTACACCTTC